These T cell receptor beta chains were read from a single sample in a study of blood T cell repertoires in COVID-19. TCRdb keeps only in-frame clones here, not all; method: immunoSEQ multiplex PCR. Of 120,000 to 150,000 clones listed, more than 85% are singletons. The sample comprised peripheral blood. These TCRs come from a human donor in a cohort sampled during active COVID-19. Each CDR3 is given with its conserved first and last residue. The D gene is left open where the match is weak. Rows may omit the clone size; those that give it use once, few, many or a size class.

clone size	D gene	CDR3 length	V gene	J gene	CDR3 DNA	CDR3 protein
-	TRBD1	18	TRBV19	TRBJ1-5	TGTGCCAGTACCGATATGGGGACAGGGGGACCTAGCAATCAGCCCCAGCATTTT	CASTDMGTGGPSNQPQHF
-	TRBD2	16	TRBV30	TRBJ2-5	TGTGCCTGGAGTACCGGGACTAGCGGGATCAAAGAGACCCAGTACTTC	CAWSTGTSGIKETQYF
-	TRBD1	14	TRBV25-1	TRBJ2-7	TGTGCCAGCAGTGCCTCGGACAGGCTCTACGAGCAGTACTTC	CASSASDRLYEQYF
once	-	16	TRBV7-2	TRBJ2-5	TGTGCCAGCAGCTTAGAATCGGGGTGGGGGGAGCAGACCCAGTACTTC	CASSLESGWGEQTQYF
-	-	15	TRBV6-5	TRBJ1-6	TGTGCCAGCAGTTACTCGAGCTCCTATAATTCACCCCTCCACTTT	CASSYSSSYNSPLHF
-	-	13	TRBV2	TRBJ1-1	TGTGCCAGCAGCAGGGTCTGGAGCACTGAAGCTTTCTTT	CASSRVWSTEAFF
-	-	14	TRBV6-5	TRBJ2-2	TGTGCCAGCAGCCGCGACTACACCACCGGGGAGCTGTTTTTT	CASSRDYTTGELFF
-	TRBD1	12	TRBV6-5	TRBJ2-3	TGTGCCAGGACAGGGGAGGTGAATACGCAGTATTTT	CARTGEVNTQYF
once	-	15	TRBV10-3	TRBJ2-7	TGTGCCATCAGTGAGGCAGGGGCGCATCGGGGAGAGCAGTACTTC	CAISEAGAHRGEQYF
-	-	16	TRBV6-5	TRBJ1-1	TGTGCCAGCAGTTACGGAGCAGTAAAAAGGTCGACTGAAGCTTTCTTT	CASSYGAVKRSTEAFF
-	TRBD1	15	TRBV6-1	TRBJ2-1	TGTGCCAGCAGTGATGGGACAGGTATACTCAATGAGCAGTTCTTC	CASSDGTGILNEQFF
-	-	16	TRBV6-7	TRBJ1-3	TGTGCCAGCAGTTACGAGGGGGTGAGTTCTGGAAACACCATATATTTT	CASSYEGVSSGNTIYF
-	TRBD1	17	TRBV5-1	TRBJ1-6	TGCGCCAGCAGCTTGGAAGGACAGGGGTCCTATAATTCACCCCTCCACTTT	CASSLEGQGSYNSPLHF
-	TRBD2	18	TRBV6-1	TRBJ2-5	TGTGCCAGCAGTGAAGCGGAGACTAGCGGGGGGTGGGTAGAGACCCAGTACTTC	CASSEAETSGGWVETQYF
-	TRBD1	17	TRBV7-9	TRBJ2-1	TGTGCCAGCAGCTTTGGTTTACGGGACAGGGTAGGCAATGAGCAGTTCTTC	CASSFGLRDRVGNEQFF
-	TRBD2	19	TRBV2	TRBJ2-1	TGTGCCAGCAGCGTCGATCCGCGGGGGAGCTACCTACTTTCGAATGAGCAGTTCTTC	CASSVDPRGSYLLSNEQFF
-	TRBD2	15	TRBV2	TRBJ2-7	TGTGCCAGCAGGAGTCCTAGCGGGAGGGCCTACGAGCAGTACTTC	CASRSPSGRAYEQYF
-	TRBD1	13	TRBV6-5	TRBJ2-3	TGTGCCAGCAGTAACGACAGGGGGAGTACGCAGTATTTT	CASSNDRGSTQYF
-	-	10	TRBV28	TRBJ2-7	TGTGCCACCGCAGGTTACGAGCAGTACTTC	CATAGYEQYF
-	-	13	TRBV18	TRBJ2-5	TGTGCCAGCTCAGTCCGGGATCAAGAGACCCAGTACTTC	CASSVRDQETQYF
-	TRBD1	15	TRBV5-4	TRBJ2-7	TGTGCCAGCAGCTTTCAGGGGGCCCTTTCCTACGAGCAGTACTTC	CASSFQGALSYEQYF
-	-	15	TRBV3-1/TRBV3-2	TRBJ2-7	TGTGCCAGCAGCCAAGGGACACTCACCCTAGCGGAGCAGTACTTC	CASSQGTLTLAEQYF
-	-	12	TRBV12-3/TRBV12-4	TRBJ1-2	TGTGCCAGCAGTTTAGTCCTCCGGGGCTACACCTTC	CASSLVLRGYTF
-	TRBD1	14	TRBV9	TRBJ1-4	TGTGCCAGCAGCCTGGGACAGGGGACTGAAAAACTGTTTTTT	CASSLGQGTEKLFF
few	-	13	TRBV5-1	TRBJ2-2	TGCGCCAGCAGCTTACAGATCACCGGGGAGCTGTTTTTT	CASSLQITGELFF
-	TRBD1	14	TRBV9	TRBJ1-2	TGTGCCAGCAGCGTAGGACAGGGGGTTGATGGCTACACCTTC	CASSVGQGVDGYTF
-	-	16	TRBV27	TRBJ2-3	TGTGCCAGCAGTTTATTAGCTTCTCCCGCTGCAGATACGCAGTATTTT	CASSLLASPAADTQYF
-	TRBD1	15	TRBV7-9	TRBJ2-1	TGTGCCAGCCCTCCGAGGGGGACAGGGTTCGGTGAGCAGTTCTTC	CASPPRGTGFGEQFF
-	-	15	TRBV28	TRBJ1-5	TGTGCCAGCAGTTTTCCGGGAAGGAGCAATCAGCCCCAGCATTTT	CASSFPGRSNQPQHF
-	-	14	TRBV19	TRBJ2-7	TGTGCCAGTAAAAGCCTACACAGTTCCTACGAGCAGTACTTC	CASKSLHSSYEQYF
-	TRBD1	12	TRBV30	TRBJ1-1	TGTGCCTGGTACAGGGGCAGAACTGAAGCTTTCTTT	CAWYRGRTEAFF
few	TRBD2	15	TRBV5-1	TRBJ2-5	TGCGCCAGCAGTTCTCTGGGGACTATTCAAGAGACCCAGTACTTC	CASSSLGTIQETQYF
-	TRBD1	13	TRBV6-5	TRBJ1-5	TGTGCCATCCGACAGGGCTTAGATCAGCCCCAGCATTTT	CAIRQGLDQPQHF
-	TRBD1	15	TRBV5-6	TRBJ1-1	TGTGCCAGCAGCTTGTTAGGGACAGGGGTGGCTGAAGCTTTCTTT	CASSLLGTGVAEAFF
-	TRBD2	14	TRBV7-9	TRBJ2-1	TGTGCCAGCAGTACTAGCGGGAGTTTGCATGAGCAGTTCTTC	CASSTSGSLHEQFF
-	-	14	TRBV4-1	TRBJ1-5	TGCGCCAGCAGCCAGGGGCATAGCAATCAGCCCCAGCATTTT	CASSQGHSNQPQHF
-	TRBD2	15	TRBV9	TRBJ2-3	TGTGCCAGCAGTCAGCGGGGGGATCGCACAGATACGCAGTATTTT	CASSQRGDRTDTQYF
-	TRBD1	15	TRBV7-2	TRBJ2-3	TGTGCCAGCAGCTTAGCGGGACAGGGAAAGGATACGCAGTATTTT	CASSLAGQGKDTQYF
-	-	11	TRBV29-1	TRBJ1-2	TGCAGCGTCCAGCTGGAGGGTGGCTACACCTTC	CSVQLEGGYTF
-	TRBD2	18	TRBV5-1	TRBJ2-1	TGCGCCAGCAGCTTGCAGGGACTAGCGGGGGCGCTAGACAATGAGCAGTTCTTC	CASSLQGLAGALDNEQFF
-	-	13	TRBV29-1	TRBJ1-4	TGCAGCGTTGCGGGACACCGTAATGAAAAACTGTTTTTT	CSVAGHRNEKLFF
-	-	13	TRBV30	TRBJ2-1	TGTGCCTGGAGTGGTAGCGACCTCAATGAGCAGTTCTTC	CAWSGSDLNEQFF
-	-	15	TRBV6-5	TRBJ1-1	TGTGCCAGCAGTTACACAAGTTCAAAGAGGACTGAAGCTTTCTTT	CASSYTSSKRTEAFF
-	TRBD2	15	TRBV3-1/TRBV3-2	TRBJ2-2	TGTGCCAGCAGCCAAGAACCCTGGCGGGGGACTTCGCTGTTTTTT	CASSQEPWRGTSLFF
few	TRBD2	16	TRBV7-3	TRBJ2-1	TGTGCCAGCACCCCCCAGGCTAGCGGGAGTTTAAATGAGCAGTTCTTC	CASTPQASGSLNEQFF
-	-	12	TRBV2	TRBJ1-2	TGTGCCAGCAGTCCTACGGGATATGGCTACACCTTC	CASSPTGYGYTF
few	TRBD2	16	TRBV28	TRBJ2-1	TGTGCCAGTGGGGGTGGCGGCGGGGGGGCTTACAATGAGCAGTTCTTC	CASGGGGGGAYNEQFF
few	TRBD1	14	TRBV5-1	TRBJ1-6	TGCGCCAGCAGCACGACAGGGCCAAATTCACCCCTCCACTTT	CASSTTGPNSPLHF
-	-	15	TRBV2	TRBJ1-5	TGTGCCAGCAGCTTCGCGGGACGAGAAAATCAGCCCCAGCATTTT	CASSFAGRENQPQHF
-	-	13	TRBV3-1/TRBV3-2	TRBJ2-7	TGTGCCAGCAGTCAAGGGGCCACCTACGAGCAGTACTTC	CASSQGATYEQYF
-	TRBD1	14	TRBV5-6	TRBJ2-7	TGTGCCAGCAGCTTGGGAGGGGGCCCCTACGAGCAGTACTTC	CASSLGGGPYEQYF
-	TRBD2	14	TRBV15	TRBJ2-1	TGTGCCACCAGCATCACAGCGGGGGTCAATGAGCAGTTCTTC	CATSITAGVNEQFF
few	TRBD1	14	TRBV28	TRBJ2-7	TGTGCCAGCGGGGTGACAGGGGAGTTCTACGAGCAGTACTTC	CASGVTGEFYEQYF
-	-	13	TRBV28	TRBJ2-3	TGTGCCAGCAGTGAGATAGGCACAGATACGCAGTATTTT	CASSEIGTDTQYF